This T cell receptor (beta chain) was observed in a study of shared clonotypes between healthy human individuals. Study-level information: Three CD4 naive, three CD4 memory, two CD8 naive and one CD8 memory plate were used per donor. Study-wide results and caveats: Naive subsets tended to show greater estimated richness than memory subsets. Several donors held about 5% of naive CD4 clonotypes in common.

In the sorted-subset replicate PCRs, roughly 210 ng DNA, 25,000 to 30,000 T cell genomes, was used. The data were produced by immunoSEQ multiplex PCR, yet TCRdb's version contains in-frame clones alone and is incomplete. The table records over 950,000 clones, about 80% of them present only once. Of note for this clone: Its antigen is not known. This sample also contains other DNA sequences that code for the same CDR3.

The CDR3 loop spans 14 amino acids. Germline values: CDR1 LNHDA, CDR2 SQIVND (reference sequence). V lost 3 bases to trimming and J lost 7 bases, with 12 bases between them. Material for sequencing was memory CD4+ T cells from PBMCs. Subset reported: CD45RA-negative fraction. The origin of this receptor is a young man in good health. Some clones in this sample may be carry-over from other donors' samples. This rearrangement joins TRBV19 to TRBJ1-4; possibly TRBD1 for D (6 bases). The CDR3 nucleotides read TGTGCCAGTAGTATCCGCCAAGGGGGTGAAAAACTGTTTTTT. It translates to CASSIRQGGEKLFF.